The 32 T cell receptor beta chains below come from one sample, sequenced in a study of T cell repertoires in cytomegalovirus infection. TCRdb recomputed calls from the reads with MiXCR, one row per CDR3 protein. The sample shows about 740,000 distinct CDR3 sequences, approximately 34% of them seen only once. Sequenced sample: PBMCs. The receptors shown here come from a human donor in good health (CMV status not recorded). Some clones in this sample may be carry-over from other donors' samples.

The rearrangement joins TRBV14 to TRBJ2-7; no definite D call. V was clipped by 6 bases and J by 2 bases, with 17 bases between them. In germline, CDR1 is SGHDN, CDR2 FVKESK. The CDR3 runs 15 residues. CDR3 coding DNA: TGTGCCAGCAGTATTACCATGACTGGGACCTACGAGCAGTACTTC. It codes for CASSITMTGTYEQYF.

CDR3: CASKRRTYEQYF. The CDR3 DNA reads TGTGCCAGCAAGCGGAGAACCTACGAGCAGTACTTC. The chain carries TRBV28 and TRBJ2-7; weak D call: TRBD2 (5 bases). Germline values: CDR1 MDHEN, CDR2 SYDVKM. The CDR3 has 12 residues. The V end lost 7 bases, the J end lost 2 bases, and 9 bases lay between the germline ends.

Of note for this clonotype: A much larger clonotype is one base distant, so this may be a read error. The chain couples TRBV7-8 to TRBJ1-1; no definite D call. The V gene's germline CDR1 is SGHVS and CDR2 FQNEAQ. The CDR3 has 12 amino acids. Here the CDR3 DNA reads TGTGCCAGCAGCTTAGCCTACACTGAAGCTTTATTT. It yields the protein CASSLAYTEALF.

The V call is TRBV10-3, the J call TRBJ2-2; unclear D gene. This CDR3 has 12 amino acids. With 8 bases removed from V and 0 bases from J, the gap between germline ends came to 4 bases. Germline CDR1 is ENHRY and CDR2 is SYGVKD. In DNA form, the CDR3 reads TGTGCCATCCCCTCGAACACCGGGGAGCTGTTTTTT. Its translation is CAIPSNTGELFF.

Details on this clonotype: A read error may account for a junction end that differs from germline. The chain couples TRBV7-8 to TRBJ2-6, with D possibly being TRBD1 (6 bases). CDR1 is SGHVS and CDR2 is FQNEAQ in the germline V gene. The CDR3 sequence is 16 residues long. CDR3 loop: CASSLRQASGANVLSF. CDR3 bases: TGTGCCAGCAGCCTAAGACAGGCCTCTGGGGCCAACGTCCTGAGTTTC.

A remark on this clonotype: A much larger clonotype is one base distant, so this may be a read error. The chain joins TRBV7-2 to TRBJ2-5, with 8 nucleotides matching TRBD1. The length of the CDR3 is 15 residues. The germline gives CDR1 SGHTA, CDR2 FQGNSA. With V trimmed by 5 bases and J by 2 bases, 7 bases remained unmatched. CDR3 sequence reads: CASSQSQGAQETQYF. CDR3 nucleotide sequence: TGTGCCAGCAGCCAGAGTCAGGGGGCACAAGAGACCCAGTACTTC.

This clonotype showed up just a few times. This sequence joins TRBV28 and TRBJ1-5; weak D call: TRBD1 (6 bases). Germline loops: CDR1 MDHEN, CDR2 SYDVKM. CDR3 length: 18 residues. V lost 2 bases and J lost 0, with 17 bases in between. The CDR3 region is CASSLTPSGGSSNQPQHF. The CDR3, as DNA: TGTGCCAGCAGTTTAACCCCTAGCGGGGGCAGTAGCAATCAGCCCCAGCATTTT.

This clonotype has more than one count but fewer than ten. The rearrangement joins TRBV5-1 to TRBJ2-1; 7 positions match TRBD2. The CDR3 is made up of 17 amino acids. J lost 0 bases, V lost 0 bases, and 6 bases had no gene match. Germline-derived CDR1 and CDR2 are SGHRS and YFSETQ. The CDR3 region is CASSLDGAGHSYNEQFF. Here the CDR3 DNA reads TGCGCCAGCAGCTTGGACGGAGCGGGGCACTCCTACAATGAGCAGTTCTTC.

V and J are TRBV28 and TRBJ2-7; 12 positions match TRBD1. Unmatched junction bases numbered 6, after V lost 7 bases and J lost 5 bases. Germline V lookup: CDR1 MDHEN, CDR2 SYDVKM. This CDR3 comprises 14 residues. CDR3: CASTGTGGFDEQYF. The DNA for the CDR3 is TGTGCCAGCACAGGGACAGGGGGCTTCGACGAGCAGTACTTC.

V is TRBV7-9 and J is TRBJ1-6; D remains ambiguous. V was cut by 5 bases and J by 7 bases, with 6 bases left in between. Germline V gene sequence: CDR1 SEHNR, CDR2 FQNEAQ (reference sequence). The CDR3 has 12 residues. The CDR3 bases are TGTGCCAGCAGCGAACCGAATTCACCCCTCCACTTT. Translation: CASSEPNSPLHF.

The V call is TRBV28, the J call TRBJ1-2; weak D call: TRBD1 (5 bases). Trimming left V 6 bases short and J 2 bases short, with 10 bases between. The length of the CDR3 is 13 residues. Per germline, CDR1 MDHEN and CDR2 SYDVKM. In DNA form, the CDR3 reads TGTGCCAGCAGAATTGCAGGGAACTATGGCTACACCTTC. It codes for CASRIAGNYGYTF.

This clonotype turned up a few times. This chain uses TRBV7-3 with TRBJ2-1; weak D call: TRBD2 (5 bases). The CDR3 totals 15 residues. Between the trimmed V and J ends, which lost 2 bases and 9 bases, there was a span of 17 bases. Germline CDR1 SGHTA, CDR2 FQGTGA. DNA of the CDR3: TGTGCCAGCAGCTTATACCAAACTCCGGAGGTTGAGCAGTTCTTC. It is translated as CASSLYQTPEVEQFF. Filled out from reference TRBV7-3 and TRBJ2-1, the complete variable domain reads GAGVSQTPSNKVTEKGKYVELRCDPISGHTALYWYRQSLGQGPEFLIYFQGTGAADDSGLPNDRFFAVRPEGSVSTLKIQRTERGDSAVYLCASSLYQTPEVEQFFGPGTRLTVL.

This chain connects TRBV19 to TRBJ2-7; 11 positions match TRBD1. The germline gives CDR1 LNHDA, CDR2 SQIVND (reference sequence). This CDR3 is built from 16 residues. Germline trimming cut 6 bases from V and 5 bases from J; bases unmatched to any gene: 12. The CDR3 here is CASSQKRTGGLHEQYF. The CDR3 region has the DNA TGTGCCAGTAGCCAGAAAAGGACAGGGGGCCTCCACGAGCAGTACTTC.

The chain recombines TRBV3-1 with TRBJ1-1; D gene unclear. CDR1 is LGHDT and CDR2 is YNNKEL in the germline V gene (reference sequence). Trimming left V 5 bases short and J 1 base short, with 11 bases between. The CDR3 totals 14 residues. CDR3 DNA: TGTGCCAGCAGCTCGAATACCGAGAACACTGAAGCTTTCTTT. Residues: CASSSNTENTEAFF.

The V call is TRBV19, the J call TRBJ2-1, with TRBD2 matching 7 bases. The CDR3 is made up of 15 amino acids. V dropped 3 bases and J dropped 4; count of bases not matched to a gene: 6. CDR1 LNHDA and CDR2 SQIVND come from the germline V gene (reference sequence). In DNA, the CDR3 is TGTGCCAGTAGTATCTCTAGCGGTCAGTACAATGAGCAGTTCTTC. It yields the protein CASSISSGQYNEQFF.

This clonotype has just a few counts. The V gene is TRBV18, the J gene TRBJ2-7, with 7 bases that match TRBD2. From germline, CDR1 is KGHSH and CDR2 LQKENI. With V trimmed by 2 bases and J by 2 bases, 9 bases remained unmatched. This CDR3 is built from 16 residues. This chain's CDR3 is CASSPRSGGVPYEQYF. CDR3 in DNA: TGTGCCAGCTCACCAAGAAGTGGGGGGGTTCCCTACGAGCAGTACTTC.

This clonotype was counted only a few times. The chain has TRBV7-6 and TRBJ2-7, with unresolved D. CDR1 and CDR2 from the germline V gene are SGHVS and FNYEAQ. Trimming removed 6 bases at V and 2 bases at J, with 8 bases between. The CDR3 length is 12 residues. For the CDR3, the DNA is TGTGCCAGCAGTGTCAGTGCCTACGAGCAGTACTTC. This sequence encodes CASSVSAYEQYF.

This clonotype was recorded a few times. V and J are TRBV6-1 and TRBJ2-4; D gene uncertain. This CDR3 has 16 amino acids. From germline, CDR1 is MNHNS and CDR2 SASEGT. The germline V and J ends were trimmed by 2 bases and 3 bases, with 14 bases remaining between them. CDR3 sequence reads: CASSERLLMGKNIQYF. CDR3 nucleotides: TGTGCCAGCAGTGAAAGGCTCCTGATGGGCAAAAACATTCAGTACTTC.

As for this clonotype: A clone one base away is much larger, so this may be a read error. The conserved final phenylalanine or tryptophan is absent from the CDR3, which likely points to a read error. V is TRBV7-2 and J is TRBJ2-5; D is undetermined. V was trimmed by 5 bases and J by 5 bases, leaving 18 bases between them. Germline V gives CDR1 SGHTA, CDR2 FQGNSA. This CDR3 spans 15 amino acids. CDR3 nucleotide sequence: TGTGCCAGCAGCACCGGCGGCGGACCTCCGGAGACCCAGTACTCC. Translating gives CASSTGGGPPETQYS.

The chain is built from TRBV7-2 and TRBJ2-1; 7 bases map to TRBD2. J gave up 7 bases and V 5 bases, and 14 bases lay outside the gene matches. The germline V gene encodes CDR1 SGHTA and CDR2 FQGNSA. There are 16 residues in the CDR3. The CDR3 bases are TGTGCCAGCAGCCTAAAAATCTTACTAGCGAATAATGAGCAGTTCTTC. Amino acid sequence: CASSLKILLANNEQFF.

The chain recombines TRBV20-1 with TRBJ1-4; a weak D match, TRBD1 (6 bases). This CDR3 spans 14 amino acids. The germline gives CDR1 DFQATT, CDR2 SNEGSKA (reference sequence). The ends were cut back, 5 bases at V and 10 bases at J, with 20 bases in the middle. This CDR3 is CSAGVDRDIGKLFF. The CDR3 DNA reads as TGCAGTGCTGGGGTCGACCGGGACATCGGAAAACTGTTTTTT.

This clonotype was recorded at least ten times. This chain connects TRBV7-2 to TRBJ1-2; weak D call: TRBD1 (6 bases). V was pared by 7 bases and J by 5 bases, with 20 bases between. Per germline, CDR1 SGHTA and CDR2 FQGNSA. This CDR3 region has 15 residues. CDR3 in amino acids: CASTLRGGAEYGYTF. As DNA, the CDR3 is TGTGCCAGCACTCTTAGGGGGGGGGCTGAGTATGGCTACACCTTC.

Only a few counts were recorded for this clonotype. CDR3 in DNA: TGTGCCAGCAGCTTAGGGGTCAGGGGGAGAAGCACAGATACGCAGTATTTT. It yields the protein CASSLGVRGRSTDTQYF. The V gene is TRBV7-6, the J gene TRBJ2-3; 7 bases map to TRBD1. CDR1 is SGHVS, CDR2 FNYEAQ, per germline. The CDR3 length is 17 residues. V was clipped by 1 base and J by 0 bases; unmatched bases: 7.

In its sample, this clonotype was seen a few times. The V and J genes are TRBV6-1 and TRBJ1-1; TRBD1 agrees at 7 bases. Germline V lookup: CDR1 MNHNS, CDR2 SASEGT. CDR3 length: 15 amino acids. With V trimmed by 7 bases and J by 0 bases, 8 bases remained unmatched. The CDR3 DNA sequence: TGTGCCAGCATGCCTCCAAGGGGGCTGAACACTGAAGCTTTCTTT. Translating it yields CASMPPRGLNTEAFF.

This chain joins TRBV7-9 and TRBJ2-5; D possibly uses TRBD1 or TRBD2 (5 bases each). V was shortened by 8 bases and J by 5 bases, with 15 bases between the two germline ends. Germline CDR1 and CDR2: SEHNR and FQNEAQ (reference sequence). The CDR3 length is 13 residues. CDR3 in DNA: TGTGCCAGCGCTGCAGGGACCGCCGAGACCCAGTACTTC. Its protein product is CASAAGTAETQYF. The full variable domain, with the rest looked up from reference TRBV7-9 and TRBJ2-5, is DTGVSQNPRHKITKRGQNVTFRCDPISEHNRLYWYRQTLGQGPEFLTYFQNEAQLEKSRLLSDRFSAERPKGSFSTLEIQRTEQGDSAMYLCASAAGTAETQYFGPGTRLLVL.

This chain joins TRBV2 and TRBJ2-4; weak D call: TRBD2 (5 bases). V was shortened by 5 bases and J by 0 bases, with 8 bases between the two germline ends. Per germline, CDR1 SNHLY and CDR2 FYNNEI. This CDR3 is built from 14 residues. The CDR3 nucleotides read TGTGCCAGCAGTCCGGGGAAAGCCAAAAACATTCAGTACTTC. This translates into CASSPGKAKNIQYF.

The chain recombines TRBV4-2 with TRBJ2-7; 7 nucleotides agree with TRBD1. The junction had 4 bases not matched to a gene; V was cut back by 1 base and J by 7 bases. Germline-derived CDR1 and CDR2 are LGHNA and YNFKEQ. The CDR3 spans 13 residues. This CDR3 is CASSQVTGDEQYF. CDR3 bases: TGTGCCAGCAGCCAAGTTACAGGGGATGAGCAGTACTTC.

The DNA of the CDR3 is TGTGCCAGCAGTTTCCGGGACCGTGGAGAGCAGTACTTC. This encodes CASSFRDRGEQYF. The V gene is TRBV28, the J gene TRBJ2-7; D possibly uses TRBD1 or TRBD2 (5 bases each). The CDR3 sequence is 13 residues long. The V end was cut by 3 bases, the J end by 7 bases, with 13 bases between. Germline V gives CDR1 MDHEN, CDR2 SYDVKM.

V is TRBV20-1 and J is TRBJ2-1, with 11 bases that match TRBD2. This CDR3 has 14 residues. V was pared by 6 bases and J by 9 bases, with 10 bases of the junction left unmatched. Germline values: CDR1 DFQATT, CDR2 SNEGSKA (reference sequence). Written as DNA, the CDR3 is TGCAGTGCCAAGACTAGCGGGGAGGCGGGTGAGCAGTTCTTC. This encodes CSAKTSGEAGEQFF.

The J gene is TRBJ1-4, the V gene TRBV5-1; D is unresolved. The V gene lost 4 bases and the J gene lost 0 bases, with 10 bases spanning the gap. Germline CDR1 SGHRS, CDR2 YFSETQ. CDR3 length: 15 amino acids. CDR3 sequence: CASSPRHATNEKLFF. The CDR3 region has the DNA TGCGCCAGCAGCCCCCGGCATGCAACTAATGAAAAACTGTTTTTT.

The V call is TRBV5-1, the J call TRBJ1-2, with 7 nucleotides matching TRBD1. From germline, CDR1 is SGHRS and CDR2 YFSETQ. Losses at the gene ends were 5 bases for V and 4 bases for J; bases not matched to a gene: 8. The CDR3 is 14 residues long. CDR3 residues: CASSYRQGSYGYTF. Written as DNA, the CDR3 is TGCGCCAGCAGTTACCGACAGGGCTCCTATGGCTACACCTTC.

The chain carries TRBV28 and TRBJ2-7; D may be TRBD2 (6 bases). The CDR3 has 12 amino acids. V dropped 6 bases and J dropped 4 bases, with 10 bases sitting between them. The germline CDR1 and CDR2 sequences are MDHEN and SYDVKM. The CDR3 coding sequence is TGTGCCAGCAGGGGGGGTCGTTACGAGCAGTACTTC. Its translation is CASRGGRYEQYF.